Below, one T cell receptor beta chain is given with its context. The target antigen is unknown. Trimming shortened V by 4 bases and J by 3 bases, and 4 bases separated the two germline ends. Germline V gene lookup returns CDR1 SQVTM and CDR2 ANQGSEA. The CDR3 runs 10 residues. MiXCR, applied by TCRdb to the reads, yields one record per CDR3 protein. The top ten hold around 12% of the sample, which has around 800,000 distinct CDR3 sequences, 32% seen once. These data are taken from a study of T cell repertoires in cytomegalovirus infection. Across the whole study: Evidence of both CMV infection and a matching HLA type came from public TCR beta signatures.

The J gene is TRBJ2-7, the V gene TRBV29-1; D gene uncertain. This clonotype was obtained from a human donor in good health (CMV status not recorded). Some clones in this sample may be carry-over from other donors' samples. Source: cultured CD8+ T cells from PBMCs, taken from culture after CMV antigen stimulation. CDR3 coding DNA: TGCAGCGTTGGAGGCTACGAGCAGTACTTC. Its protein is CSVGGYEQYF.